This T cell receptor (beta chain) was documented in a study of metastatic and nonmetastatic thyroid tumors. As for the study in general: Patients with malignant and benign thyroid disease provided blood and tumor or nodule tissue, whose repertoires were compared.

No treatment of any kind had been given to any patient before thyroid surgery. There are many counts of this clone. Its specificity is unknown. Study-wide results and limits: Significantly higher TCR beta diversity was reportedly seen in malignant thyroid tumors than benign nodules, in blood and tumor.

In the authors' workflow: The study's classifier, a distant-metastasis tool for papillary thyroid cancer, was built using CDR3 differences across clinicopathological groups. TCRdb ran MiXCR on the PCR reads. TCRdb, not the authors, supplied the V and J calls. In the table there are roughly 90,000 clones, about 15% of which are singletons. CDR1 and CDR2 (germline): LNHDA, SQIVND (reference sequence). Germline trimming cut 6 bases from V and 5 bases from J; bases unmatched to any gene: 12. This CDR3 has 17 amino acids. This chain links TRBV19 with TRBJ1-6, with 8 bases that match TRBD1. Sequenced: blood. The TCR comes from a female donor with papillary thyroid cancer or a benign thyroid nodule (not recorded which). Some clones in this sample may be carry-over from other donors' samples. CDR3 bases: TGTGCCAGTAGCGGTACCCAGACAGGGGCCGATAATTCACCCCTCCACTTT. Translation gives CASSGTQTGADNSPLHF.